The T cell receptor beta chain under discussion was sequenced for a study of CD8 T cells in ankylosing spondylitis. Quantitative molecular-barcoded 5'-RACE generated the TCR beta libraries. TCRdb recomputed calls from the 5' RACE reads with MiXCR, one row per CDR3 protein. The sample includes fewer than 350,000 distinct CDR3 sequences, around a tenth of them seen just once. Study conclusions and caveats: Blood from ankylosing spondylitis patients appeared to carry a characteristic eight-variant TCR beta motif. There was reportedly significant enrichment of clones that were disease-linked in matched ankylosing spondylitis synovial fluid.

This clonotype was seen more than once but under ten times. The antigen remains undetermined. The CDR3 has 16 residues. With V trimmed by 0 bases and J by 7 bases, 11 bases remained unmatched. CDR1 and CDR2 from the germline V gene are DFQATT and SNEGSKA (reference sequence). This TCR derives from a female donor with ankylosing spondylitis or in good health (not recorded which). This chain links TRBV20-1 with TRBJ2-7; TRBD2 aligns across 11 bases. The sequenced material came from blood, either unsorted or a sorted T cell fraction (not recorded which). As DNA, the CDR3 is TGCAGTGCTAGAGATCCGGCCGGGACTAGCGGCTGGGAGCAGTACTTC. Its protein is CSARDPAGTSGWEQYF.